This is a list of T cell receptor beta chains from one sample in a study of T cells in localized non-small cell lung cancer. Only in-frame clones appear in the TCRdb table, and some are missing; sequencing was by immunoSEQ multiplex PCR. Of about 92,000 clones in the sample, approximately 90% were seen once. The sequencing used PBMCs, collected before any cancer treatment. Every receptor here comes from a woman aged 35 to 70 with stage II squamous cell lung carcinoma. Both conserved end residues are part of each CDR3. D genes are given only for firm matches. Where a row states a size, it is once, few, many or the class of an expanded clone; other rows omit it.

>TRBV7-9|.|TRBJ2-2|.
CASRARLGGELFF
TGTGCCAGCAGGGCTCGGCTTGGCGGGGAGCTGTTTTTT
>TRBV7-9|.|TRBJ2-1|.
CASSSSLKSSYNEQFF
TGTGCCAGCAGCTCCTCTCTTAAGAGCTCCTACAATGAGCAGTTCTTC
>TRBV5-6|.|TRBJ2-7|.
CASSTSGVGSYEQYF
TGTGCCAGCAGCACCTCAGGGGTAGGGTCCTACGAGCAGTACTTC
>TRBV7-6|.|TRBJ1-4|TRBD1
CASSLYPVGQGGTNEKLFF
TGTGCCAGCAGCTTATATCCTGTGGGACAGGGGGGAACTAATGAAAAACTGTTTTTT
>TRBV7-9|once|TRBJ1-2|.
CASSPLGGLTGDGYTF
TGTGCCAGCAGCCCCTTGGGTGGGCTCACCGGGGATGGCTACACCTTC
>TRBV28|.|TRBJ2-3|.
CASSLLYRDTQYF
TGTGCCAGCAGTTTACTATACCGAGATACGCAGTATTTT
>TRBV5-6|.|TRBJ1-3|.
CASKGRGFSGNTIYF
TGTGCCAGCAAAGGAAGGGGCTTCTCTGGAAACACCATATATTTT
>TRBV9|.|TRBJ2-2|TRBD2
CASSAVAGEIAGELFF
TGTGCCAGCAGCGCCGTAGCGGGGGAGATCGCCGGGGAGCTGTTTTTT
>TRBV5-1|.|TRBJ2-1|.
CASSLGVNEQFF
TGCGCCAGCAGCCTCGGGGTTAATGAGCAGTTCTTC
>TRBV2|.|TRBJ1-2|.
CASSGDGGDGYTF
TGTGCCAGCAGTGGGGATGGAGGGGATGGCTACACCTTC
>TRBV7-8|.|TRBJ1-3|.
CASSLDRHSGNTIYF
TGTGCCAGCAGCTTGGACAGACACTCTGGAAACACCATATATTTT
>TRBV19|.|TRBJ2-1|TRBD2
CASSIESPRLAGAKNEQFF
TGTGCCAGTAGTATAGAGTCCCCCAGACTAGCGGGAGCTAAAAATGAGCAGTTCTTC
>TRBV6-1|.|TRBJ1-3|.
CASSETGFGNTIYF
TGTGCCAGCAGCGAGACAGGATTTGGAAACACCATATATTTT
>TRBV25-1|.|TRBJ1-6|.
CASSEGGVYNSPLHF
TGTGCCAGCAGTGAGGGGGGAGTCTATAATTCACCCCTCCACTTT